This TCR beta chain was recorded in a study of T cells in Graves' hyperthyroidism and ophthalmopathy. The table lists this clonotype with many counts. No antigen is known for it. Findings and limits, study-wide: The model identified upcoming ophthalmopathy a median about 7.1 months ahead of onset.

Germline lookup yields CDR1 PRHDT and CDR2 FYEKMQ (reference sequence). V gave up 1 base and J gave up 8 bases, with 6 bases separating them. This CDR3 spans 12 amino acids. Among the patients, aged 18 to 65, hyperthyroidism was newly diagnosed and had lasted under 2 months. Exclusion criteria comprised uncontrolled infection, other autoimmune disease, pregnancy or lactation. Diagnoses used clinical symptoms, serum thyroxine and TRAb, thyroid ultrasound and orbital computed tomography. Regions amplified from RNA transcripts were the TCR beta CDR3 regions. The TCR CDR3 first-round RT-PCR relied on the HTBI primer set. Via MiXCR, TCRdb re-called the multiplex PCR reads, giving one row per CDR3 protein. The sample yields some 400,000 distinct CDR3 sequences, about 15% seen once.

The rearrangement joins TRBV13 to TRBJ2-1, with D unresolved. Sample: blood. This TCR came from a woman aged 55-70 years with Graves' hyperthyroidism. The CDR3 DNA reads as TGTGCCAGCAGCTTAGTTGGGGATGAGCAGTTCTTC. Encoded protein: CASSLVGDEQFF.